The source of this T cell receptor beta chain is a study of blood T cell repertoires in COVID-19. Study overall: From the United States, Italy and Spain came samples of acute and convalescent COVID-19. Nucleic acid was either cDNA or gDNA, and it came from T cells, B-cell-depleted T cells, or PBMCs.

Under the authors' procedure: Reference gene primer amplification gave nucleated cell count estimates. Method: immunoSEQ multiplex PCR; TCRdb's copy keeps in-frame clones and lacks some. V, J and clone size are those of that table, while D and trimming were read from the DNA. The sample lists around 220,000 clones, roughly 87% occurring once. The V end was cut by 5 bases, the J end by 1 base, with 11 bases between. This CDR3 is 14 amino acids long. CDR1 and CDR2 from the germline V gene are MDHEN and SYDVKM. Sequencing was performed on peripheral blood. The receptor comes from a man aged 35 to 55 with active or convalescent COVID-19. The chain combines TRBV28 with TRBJ1-1, with D perhaps matching TRBD1 (6 bases). The CDR3, as DNA: TGTGCCAGCAGTCTCTTGGACAGGAACACTGAAGCTTTCTTT. This encodes CASSLLDRNTEAFF.